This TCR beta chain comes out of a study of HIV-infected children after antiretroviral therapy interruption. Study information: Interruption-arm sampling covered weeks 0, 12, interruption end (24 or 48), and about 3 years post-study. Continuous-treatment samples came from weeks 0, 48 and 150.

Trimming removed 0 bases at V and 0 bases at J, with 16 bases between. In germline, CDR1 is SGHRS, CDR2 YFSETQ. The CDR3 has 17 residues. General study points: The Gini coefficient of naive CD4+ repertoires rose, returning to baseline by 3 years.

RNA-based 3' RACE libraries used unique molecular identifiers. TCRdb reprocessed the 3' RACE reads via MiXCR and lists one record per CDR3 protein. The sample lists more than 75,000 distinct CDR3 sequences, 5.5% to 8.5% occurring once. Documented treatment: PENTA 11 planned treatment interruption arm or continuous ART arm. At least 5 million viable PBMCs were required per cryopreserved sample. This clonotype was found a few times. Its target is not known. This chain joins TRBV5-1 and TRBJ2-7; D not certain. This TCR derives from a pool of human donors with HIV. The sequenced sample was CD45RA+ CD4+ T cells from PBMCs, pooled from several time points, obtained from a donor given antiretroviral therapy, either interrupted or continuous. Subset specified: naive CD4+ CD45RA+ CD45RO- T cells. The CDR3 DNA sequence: TGCGCCAGCAGCTTGGCCGTCTGGACGGAAAGCTCCTACGAGCAGTACTTC. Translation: CASSLAVWTESSYEQYF.